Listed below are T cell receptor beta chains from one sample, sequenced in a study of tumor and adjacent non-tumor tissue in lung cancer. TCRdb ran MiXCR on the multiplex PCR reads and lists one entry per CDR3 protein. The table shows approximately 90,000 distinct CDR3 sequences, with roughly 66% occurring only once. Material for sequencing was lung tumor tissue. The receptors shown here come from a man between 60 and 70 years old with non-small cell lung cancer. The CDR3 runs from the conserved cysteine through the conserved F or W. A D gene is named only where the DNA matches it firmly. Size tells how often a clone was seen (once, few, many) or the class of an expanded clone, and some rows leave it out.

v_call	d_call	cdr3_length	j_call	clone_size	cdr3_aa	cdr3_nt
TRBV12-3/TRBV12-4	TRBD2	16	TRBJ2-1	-	CASRLAGGRRYNEHFF	TGTGCCAGCAGACTAGCGGGAGGGCGGCGATACAATGAGCATTTCTTC
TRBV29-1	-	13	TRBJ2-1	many	CSVPRGSYNEQFF	TGCAGCGTTCCTCGCGGCTCCTACAATGAGCAGTTCTTC
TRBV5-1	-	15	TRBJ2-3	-	CASSLGAVSTDTQYF	TGCGCCAGCAGCTTGGGTGCAGTTAGCACAGATACGCAGTATTTT
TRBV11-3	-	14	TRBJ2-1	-	CASQRLARVNELFF	TGTGCCAGCCAGAGGCTTGCGAGAGTTAATGAGCTGTTCTTC
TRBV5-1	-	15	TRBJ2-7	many	CASSHDIGETYEQYF	TGCGCCAGCAGCCATGACATCGGGGAAACCTACGAGCAGTACTTC
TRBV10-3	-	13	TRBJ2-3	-	CAIKTESRDTQYF	TGTGCCATCAAAACAGAGAGCAGAGATACACAGTATTTT
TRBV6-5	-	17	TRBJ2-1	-	CASNYSGGSEISNEQFF	TGTGCCAGCAATTACTCTGGTGGTTCAGAGATCAGCAATGAGCAGTTCTTC
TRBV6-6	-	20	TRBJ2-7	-	CDSSKTRTAGPFSYPYEQYF	TGTGACAGCAGTAAGACCAGGACAGCGGGGCCTTTCTCTTATCCCTACGAGCAGTACTTC
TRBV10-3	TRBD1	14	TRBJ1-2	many	CAISEGGQDYGYTF	TGTGCCATCAGTGAGGGGGGACAGGACTATGGCTACACCTTC
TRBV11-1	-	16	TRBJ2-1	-	CASSLRSTDGGYEQCF	TGTGCCAGCAGCCTTCGCTCGACTGACGGGGGATATGAGCAGTGCTTC
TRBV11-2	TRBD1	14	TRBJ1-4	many	CASSYRGPAEKLFF	TGTGCCAGCAGCTACAGGGGGCCGGCGGAAAAACTGTTTTTT
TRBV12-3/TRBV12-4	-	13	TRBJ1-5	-	CASSLGQSQPQNF	TGTGCCAGCAGTCTAGGGCAGTCCCAGCCCCAGAATTTT
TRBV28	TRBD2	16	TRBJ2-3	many	CASNSPGDSGRDTQYF	TGTGCCAGCAACTCACCGGGTGATAGCGGGAGAGATACGCAGTATTTT
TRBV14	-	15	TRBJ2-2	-	CASSYRWQNNGELFF	TGTGCCAGCAGCTATCGATGGCAGAACAACGGGGAGCTGTTTTTT
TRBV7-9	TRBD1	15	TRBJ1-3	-	CASNPTGGSGNTIYF	TGTGCCAGCAACCCCACAGGGGGTTCTGGAAACACCATATATTTT
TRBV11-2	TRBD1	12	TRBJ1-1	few	CASSKDRRDAFF	TGTGCCAGCAGCAAGGACAGGCGAGACGCTTTCTTT
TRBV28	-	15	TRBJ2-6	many	CASSLSASGANVLTF	TGTGCCAGCAGTTTAAGTGCATCTGGGGCCAACGTCCTGACTTTC
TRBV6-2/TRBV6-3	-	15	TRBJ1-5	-	CASTYLDRGYQSQHF	TGTGCCAGCACTTACCTGGATAGGGGATATCAGTCCCAGCATTTT
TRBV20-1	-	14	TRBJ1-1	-	CSARGYGHNTEAIF	TGCAGTGCTAGGGGTTACGGCCATAACACTGAAGCTATCTTT
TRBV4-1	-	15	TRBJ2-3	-	CTSSQDQGSNQPQYF	TGCACCAGCAGCCAAGATCAGGGGAGCAATCAGCCCCAGTATTTT
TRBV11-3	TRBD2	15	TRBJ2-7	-	CASRRASGSSHEQCF	TGTGCGAGTAGGAGGGCTAGCGGGAGCTCCCACGAGCAGTGCTTC
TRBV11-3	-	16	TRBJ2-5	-	CASSPRRGVGRETQYF	TGTGCCAGCAGTCCCAGGAGGGGGGTGGGTCGGGAGACCCAGTACTTC
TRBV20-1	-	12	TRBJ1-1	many	CSVPATNTEAFF	TGCAGTGTCCCGGCTACGAACACTGAAGCTTTCTTT
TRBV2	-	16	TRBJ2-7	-	CASSDRGAGWTYEQYF	TGTGCCAGCAGTGATAGAGGGGCAGGGTGGACCTACGAGCAGTACTTC
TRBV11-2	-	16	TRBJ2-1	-	CTNSHPRRSSYNEQFF	TGTACCAACAGCCACCCCCGGAGGAGCTCCTACAATGAGCAGTTCTTC
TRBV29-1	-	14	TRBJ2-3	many	CSVEAGGHVDTQYF	TGCAGCGTTGAAGCAGGAGGCCACGTAGATACGCAGTATTTT
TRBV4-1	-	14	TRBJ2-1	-	CASSQAKEHNEQFF	TGCGCCAGCAGTCAAGCGAAGGAACACAATGAGCAGTTCTTC
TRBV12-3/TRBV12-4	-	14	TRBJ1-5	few	CASSATDSNQPQHF	TGTGCCAGCAGTGCGACAGATAGCAATCAGCCCCAGCATTTT
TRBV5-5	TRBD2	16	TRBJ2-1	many	CASSPGLAGGYNEQFF	TGTGCCAGCAGCCCGGGACTAGCGGGAGGGTACAATGAGCAGTTCTTC
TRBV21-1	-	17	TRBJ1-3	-	CASSKDKTGSSGNTIYF	TGTGCCAGCAGCAAAGATAAGACAGGGAGCTCTGGAAACACCATATATTTT
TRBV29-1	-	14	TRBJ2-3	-	CSVVLVGGPDTQYF	TGCAGCGTTGTGTTAGTGGGGGGACCAGATACGCAGTATTTT
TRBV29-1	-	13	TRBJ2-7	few	CSVRRRGPYEQYF	TGCAGCGTCCGGAGGAGGGGTCCCTACGAGCAGTACTTC
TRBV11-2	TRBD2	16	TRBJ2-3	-	CASSRSGRPFEDTQYF	TGTGCCAGCAGCCGTAGCGGGAGACCCTTTGAAGATACGCAATATTTT
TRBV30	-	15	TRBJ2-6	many	CAWSLASSGANVLTF	TGTGCCTGGAGTTTGGCAAGCTCTGGGGCCAACGTCCTGACTTTC
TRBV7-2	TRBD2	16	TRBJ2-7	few	CASSLVAAGGAYEQYF	TGTGCCAGCAGCTTAGTCGCAGCGGGAGGAGCCTACGAGCAGTATTTC
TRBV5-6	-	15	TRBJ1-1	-	CASSLWHGSNTEAFF	TGTGCCAGCAGCTTGTGGCATGGAAGTAACACTGAAGCTTTCTTC
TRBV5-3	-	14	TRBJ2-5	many	CAGTEQGRGETQYF	TGTGCCGGGACCGAACAGGGACGAGGAGAGACCCAGTACTTC
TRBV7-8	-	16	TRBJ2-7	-	CASSPDPDLPNYEQYF	TGTGCCAGCAGCCCAGACCCCGACCTCCCTAACTACGAGCAGTACTTC
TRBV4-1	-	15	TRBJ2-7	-	CVSSQAPTWDYEQYF	TGCGTCAGCAGCCAAGCTCCGACATGGGATTACGAGCAGTACTTC
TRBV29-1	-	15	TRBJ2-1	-	CSIEGKHGSYNEQFF	TGCAGCATTGAAGGTAAACACGGGTCCTACAATGAGCAGTTCTTC
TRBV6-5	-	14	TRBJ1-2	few	CASSPGVQGYGYTF	TGTGCCAGCAGCCCGGGAGTCCAAGGCTATGGCTACACCTTC